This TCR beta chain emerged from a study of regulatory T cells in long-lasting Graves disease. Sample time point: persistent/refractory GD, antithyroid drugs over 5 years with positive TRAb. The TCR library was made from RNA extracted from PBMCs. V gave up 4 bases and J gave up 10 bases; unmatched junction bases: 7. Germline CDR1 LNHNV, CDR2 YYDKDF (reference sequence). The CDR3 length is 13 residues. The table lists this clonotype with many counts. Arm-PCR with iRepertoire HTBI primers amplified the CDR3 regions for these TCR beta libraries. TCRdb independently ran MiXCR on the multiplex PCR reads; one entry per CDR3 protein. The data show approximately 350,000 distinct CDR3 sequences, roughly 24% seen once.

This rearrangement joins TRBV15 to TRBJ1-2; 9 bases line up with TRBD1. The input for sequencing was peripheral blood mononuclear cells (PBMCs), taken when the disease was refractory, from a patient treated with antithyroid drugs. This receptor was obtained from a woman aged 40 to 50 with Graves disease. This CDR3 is CATSTDRGGFYTF. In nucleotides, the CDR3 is TGTGCCACCAGCACGGACAGGGGAGGATTCTACACCTTC.